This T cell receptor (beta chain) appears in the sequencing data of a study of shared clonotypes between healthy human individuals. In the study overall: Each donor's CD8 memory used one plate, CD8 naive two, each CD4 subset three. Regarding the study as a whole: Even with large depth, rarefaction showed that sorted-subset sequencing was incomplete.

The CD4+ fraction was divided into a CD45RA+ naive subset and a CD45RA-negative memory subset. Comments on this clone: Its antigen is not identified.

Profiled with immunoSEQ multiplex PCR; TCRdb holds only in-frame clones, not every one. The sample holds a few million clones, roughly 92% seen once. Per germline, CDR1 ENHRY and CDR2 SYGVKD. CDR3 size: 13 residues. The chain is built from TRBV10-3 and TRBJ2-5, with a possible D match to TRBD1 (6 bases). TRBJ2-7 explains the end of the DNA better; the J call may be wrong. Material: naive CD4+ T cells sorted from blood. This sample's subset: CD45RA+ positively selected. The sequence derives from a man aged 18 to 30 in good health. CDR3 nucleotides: TGTGCCATCAGGGACAGCGCCTTCTACGAGCAGTACTTC. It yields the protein CAIRDSAFYEQYF.